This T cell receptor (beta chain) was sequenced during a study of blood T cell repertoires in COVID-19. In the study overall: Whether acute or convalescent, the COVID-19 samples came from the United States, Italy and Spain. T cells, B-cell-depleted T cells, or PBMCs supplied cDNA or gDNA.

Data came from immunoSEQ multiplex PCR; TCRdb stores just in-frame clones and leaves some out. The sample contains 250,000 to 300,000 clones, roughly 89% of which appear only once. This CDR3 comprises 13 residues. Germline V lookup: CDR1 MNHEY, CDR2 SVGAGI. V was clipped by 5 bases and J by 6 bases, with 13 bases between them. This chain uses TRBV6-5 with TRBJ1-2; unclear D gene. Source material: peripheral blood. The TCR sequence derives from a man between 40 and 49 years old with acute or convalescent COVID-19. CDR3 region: CASSQPGGNGYTF. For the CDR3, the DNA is TGTGCCAGCAGTCAACCGGGTGGTAATGGCTACACCTTC.